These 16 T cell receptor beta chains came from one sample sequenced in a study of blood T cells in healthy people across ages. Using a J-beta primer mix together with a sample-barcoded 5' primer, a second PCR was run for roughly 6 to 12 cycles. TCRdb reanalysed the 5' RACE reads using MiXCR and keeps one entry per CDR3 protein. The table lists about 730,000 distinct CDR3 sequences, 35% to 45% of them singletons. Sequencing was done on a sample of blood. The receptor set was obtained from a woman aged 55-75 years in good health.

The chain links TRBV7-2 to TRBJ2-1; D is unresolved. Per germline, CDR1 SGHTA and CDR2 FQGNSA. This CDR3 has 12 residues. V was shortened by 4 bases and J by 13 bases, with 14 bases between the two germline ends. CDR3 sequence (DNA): TGTGCCAGCAGCTGGGAACAAGAGACCCAGTTCTTC. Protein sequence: CASSWEQETQFF.

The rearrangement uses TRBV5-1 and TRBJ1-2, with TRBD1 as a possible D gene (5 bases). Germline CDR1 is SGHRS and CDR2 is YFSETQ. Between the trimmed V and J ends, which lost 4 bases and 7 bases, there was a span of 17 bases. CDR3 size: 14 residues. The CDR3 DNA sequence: TGCGCCAGCAGCGGAAACCAAGGGGACGGTGGCTACACCTTC. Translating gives CASSGNQGDGGYTF.

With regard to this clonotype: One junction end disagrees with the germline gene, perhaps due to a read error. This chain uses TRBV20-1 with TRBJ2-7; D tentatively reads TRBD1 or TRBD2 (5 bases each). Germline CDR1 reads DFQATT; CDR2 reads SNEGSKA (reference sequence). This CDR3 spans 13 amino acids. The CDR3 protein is CSARKSGTYEQYF. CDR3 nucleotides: TGCAGTGCTAGAAAATCCGGGACCTACGAGCAGTATTTC.

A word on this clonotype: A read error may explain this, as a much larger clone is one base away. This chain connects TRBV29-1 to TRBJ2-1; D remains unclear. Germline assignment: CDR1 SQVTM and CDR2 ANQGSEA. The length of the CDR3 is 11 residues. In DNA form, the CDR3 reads TGCAGCGGTGAAATGCTCCGAGAGCAGTTCTTC. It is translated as CSGEMLREQFF.

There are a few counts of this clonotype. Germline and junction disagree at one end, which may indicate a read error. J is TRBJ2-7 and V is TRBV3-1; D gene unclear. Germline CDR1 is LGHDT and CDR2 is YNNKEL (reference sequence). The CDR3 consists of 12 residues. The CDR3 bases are TGTGCCAGCAGCCAAACCAGTTACGGGCAGTACTTC. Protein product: CASSQTSYGQYF.

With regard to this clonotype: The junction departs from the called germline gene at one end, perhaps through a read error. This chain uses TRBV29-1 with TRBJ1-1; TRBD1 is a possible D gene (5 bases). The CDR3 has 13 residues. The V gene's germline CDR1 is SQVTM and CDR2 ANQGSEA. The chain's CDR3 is CSVVRQRDTEPFF. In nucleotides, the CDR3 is TGCAGCGTTGTCCGACAGAGAGACACTGAACCTTTCTTT.

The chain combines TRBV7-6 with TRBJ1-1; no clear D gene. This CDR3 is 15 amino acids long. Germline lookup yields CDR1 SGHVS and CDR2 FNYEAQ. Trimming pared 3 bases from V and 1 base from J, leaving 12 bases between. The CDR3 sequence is CASSLFGLENTEAFF. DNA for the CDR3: TGTGCCAGCAGCTTGTTCGGACTGGAGAACACTGAAGCTTTCTTT.

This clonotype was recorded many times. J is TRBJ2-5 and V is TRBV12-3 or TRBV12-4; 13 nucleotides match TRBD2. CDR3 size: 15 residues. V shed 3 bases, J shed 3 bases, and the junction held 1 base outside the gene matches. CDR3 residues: CASSFGLAGEETQYF. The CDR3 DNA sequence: TGTGCCAGCAGTTTCGGACTAGCGGGAGAAGAGACCCAGTACTTC.

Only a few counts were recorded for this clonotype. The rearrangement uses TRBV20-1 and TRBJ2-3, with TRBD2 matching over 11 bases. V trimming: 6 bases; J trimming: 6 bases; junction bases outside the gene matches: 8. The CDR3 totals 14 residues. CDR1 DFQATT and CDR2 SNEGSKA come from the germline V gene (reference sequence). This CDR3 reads CSAIAGGPMDTQYF. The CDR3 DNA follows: TGCAGTGCAATAGCGGGAGGGCCGATGGATACGCAGTATTTT.

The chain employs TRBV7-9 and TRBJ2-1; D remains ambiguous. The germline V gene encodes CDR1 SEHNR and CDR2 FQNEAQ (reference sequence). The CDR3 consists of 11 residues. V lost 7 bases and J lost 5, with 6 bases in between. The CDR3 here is CASTSDNEQFF. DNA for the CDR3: TGTGCCAGCACATCCGACAATGAGCAGTTCTTC.

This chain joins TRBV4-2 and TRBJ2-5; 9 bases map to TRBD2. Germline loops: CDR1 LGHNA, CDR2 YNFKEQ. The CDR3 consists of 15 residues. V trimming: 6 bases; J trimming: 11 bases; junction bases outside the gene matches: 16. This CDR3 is CASSPLAGVSNEQYF. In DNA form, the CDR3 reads TGTGCCAGCAGTCCTTTAGCGGGAGTGTCGAATGAGCAGTACTTC.

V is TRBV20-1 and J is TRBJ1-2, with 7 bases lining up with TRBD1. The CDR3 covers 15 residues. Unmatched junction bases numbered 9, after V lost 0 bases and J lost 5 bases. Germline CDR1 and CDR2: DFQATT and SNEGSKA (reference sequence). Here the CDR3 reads CSARDLGGTAYGYTF. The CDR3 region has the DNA TGCAGTGCTAGAGATTTGGGCGGGACAGCATATGGCTACACCTTC.

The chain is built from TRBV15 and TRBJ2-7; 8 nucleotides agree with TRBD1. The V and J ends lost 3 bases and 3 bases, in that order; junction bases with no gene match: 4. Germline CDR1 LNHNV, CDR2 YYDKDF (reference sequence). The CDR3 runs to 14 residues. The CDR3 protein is CATSSRGTGYEQYF. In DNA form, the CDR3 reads TGTGCCACCAGCAGTCGTGGGACAGGCTACGAGCAGTACTTC.

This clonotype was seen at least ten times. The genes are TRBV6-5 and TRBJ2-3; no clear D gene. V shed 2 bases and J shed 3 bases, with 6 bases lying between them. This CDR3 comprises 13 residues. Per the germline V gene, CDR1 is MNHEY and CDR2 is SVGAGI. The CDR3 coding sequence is TGTGCCAGCAGTTACGACCCGACAGATACGCAGTATTTT. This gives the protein CASSYDPTDTQYF.

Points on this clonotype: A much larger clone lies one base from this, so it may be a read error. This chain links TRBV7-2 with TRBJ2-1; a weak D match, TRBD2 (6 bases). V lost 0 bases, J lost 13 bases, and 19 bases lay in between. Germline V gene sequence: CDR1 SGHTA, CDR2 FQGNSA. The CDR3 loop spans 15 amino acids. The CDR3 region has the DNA TGTGCCAGCAGCTTAGCAGGGATGGGAGGAGAGACCCAGTTCTTC. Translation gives CASSLAGMGGETQFF.

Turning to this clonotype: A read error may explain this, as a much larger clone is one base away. The CDR3 region has the DNA TGTGACAGCAGCCCGTCAGCGAACACCGGGGAGCTGTTTTTT. Translated, it gives CDSSPSANTGELFF. V and J are TRBV7-9 and TRBJ2-2; D ambiguous. This CDR3 comprises 14 residues. Germline V gene lookup returns CDR1 SEHNR and CDR2 FQNEAQ (reference sequence).